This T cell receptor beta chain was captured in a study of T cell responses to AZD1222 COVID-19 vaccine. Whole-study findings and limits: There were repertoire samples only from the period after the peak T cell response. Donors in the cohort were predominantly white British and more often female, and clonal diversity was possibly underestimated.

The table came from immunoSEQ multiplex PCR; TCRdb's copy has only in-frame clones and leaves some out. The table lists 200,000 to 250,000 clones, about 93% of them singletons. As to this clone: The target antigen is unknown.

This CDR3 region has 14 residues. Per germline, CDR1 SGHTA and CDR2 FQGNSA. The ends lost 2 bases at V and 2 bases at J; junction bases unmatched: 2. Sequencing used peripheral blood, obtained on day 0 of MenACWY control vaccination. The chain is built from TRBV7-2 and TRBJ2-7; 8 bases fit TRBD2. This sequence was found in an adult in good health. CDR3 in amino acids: CASSLTGGTYEQYF. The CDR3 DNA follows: TGTGCCAGCAGCTTAACGGGGGGGACCTACGAGCAGTACTTC.